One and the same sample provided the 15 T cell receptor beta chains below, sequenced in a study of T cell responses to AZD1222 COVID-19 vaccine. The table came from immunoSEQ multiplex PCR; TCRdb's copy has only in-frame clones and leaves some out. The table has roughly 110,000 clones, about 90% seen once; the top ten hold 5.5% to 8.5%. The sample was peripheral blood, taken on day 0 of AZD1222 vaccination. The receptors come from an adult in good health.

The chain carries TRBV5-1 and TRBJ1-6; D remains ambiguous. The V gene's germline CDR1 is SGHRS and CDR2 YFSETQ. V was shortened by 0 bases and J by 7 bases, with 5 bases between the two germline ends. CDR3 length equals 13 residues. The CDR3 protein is CASSLGGNSPLHF. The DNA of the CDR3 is TGCGCCAGCAGCTTGGGTGGAAATTCACCCCTCCACTTT.

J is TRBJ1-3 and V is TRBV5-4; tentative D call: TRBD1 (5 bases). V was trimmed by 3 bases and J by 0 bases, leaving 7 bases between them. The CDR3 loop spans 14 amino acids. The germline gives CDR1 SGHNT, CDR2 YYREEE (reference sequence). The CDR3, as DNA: TGTGCCAGCAGCTACACAGGCTCTGGAAACACCATATATTTT. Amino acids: CASSYTGSGNTIYF. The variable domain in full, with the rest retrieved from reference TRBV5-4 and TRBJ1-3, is ETGVTQSPTHLIKTRGQQVTLRCSSQSGHNTVSWYQQALGQGPQFIFQYYREEENGRGNFPPRFSGLQFPNYSSELNVNALELDDSALYLCASSYTGSGNTIYFGEGSWLTVV.

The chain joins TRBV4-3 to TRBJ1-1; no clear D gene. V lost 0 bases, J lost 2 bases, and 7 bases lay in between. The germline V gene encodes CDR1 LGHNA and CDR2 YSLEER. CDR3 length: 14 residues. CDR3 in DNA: TGCGCCAGCAGCCAAGAACACCTTAACACTGAAGCTTTCTTT. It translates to CASSQEHLNTEAFF.

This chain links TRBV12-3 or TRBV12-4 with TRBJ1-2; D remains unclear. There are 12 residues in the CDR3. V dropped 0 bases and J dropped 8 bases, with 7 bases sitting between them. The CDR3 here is CASSLAEGGYTF. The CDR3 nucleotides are TGTGCCAGCAGTTTAGCGGAAGGCGGCTACACCTTC.

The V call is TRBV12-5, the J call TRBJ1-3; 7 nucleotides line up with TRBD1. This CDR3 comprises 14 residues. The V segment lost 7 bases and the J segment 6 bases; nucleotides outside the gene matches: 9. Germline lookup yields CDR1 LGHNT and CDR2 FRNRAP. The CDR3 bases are TGTGCTAGTGCCCCGGGGACAGTTGAAAACACCATATATTTT. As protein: CASAPGTVENTIYF.

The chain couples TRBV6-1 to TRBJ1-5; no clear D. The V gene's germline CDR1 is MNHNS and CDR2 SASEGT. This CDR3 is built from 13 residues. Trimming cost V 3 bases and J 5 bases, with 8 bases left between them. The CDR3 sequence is CASSDSAYQPQHF. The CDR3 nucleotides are TGTGCCAGCAGTGATTCTGCATATCAGCCCCAGCATTTT.

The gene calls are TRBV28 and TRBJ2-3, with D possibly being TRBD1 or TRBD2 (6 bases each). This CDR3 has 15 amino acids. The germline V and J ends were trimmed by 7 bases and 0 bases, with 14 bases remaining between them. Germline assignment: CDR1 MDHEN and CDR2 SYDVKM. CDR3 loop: CASNWGAASTDTQYF. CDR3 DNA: TGTGCCAGCAATTGGGGGGCGGCTAGCACAGATACGCAGTATTTT.

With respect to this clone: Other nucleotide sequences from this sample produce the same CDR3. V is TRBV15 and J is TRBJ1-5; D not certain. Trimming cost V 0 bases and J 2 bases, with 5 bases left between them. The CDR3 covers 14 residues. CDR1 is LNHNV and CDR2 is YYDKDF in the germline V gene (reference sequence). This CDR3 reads CATSRDGGNQPQHF. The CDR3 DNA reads TGTGCCACCAGCAGAGATGGTGGCAATCAGCCCCAGCATTTT.

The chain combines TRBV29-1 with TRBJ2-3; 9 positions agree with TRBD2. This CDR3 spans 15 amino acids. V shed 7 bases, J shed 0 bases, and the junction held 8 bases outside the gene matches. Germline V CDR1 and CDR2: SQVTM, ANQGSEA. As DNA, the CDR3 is TGCAGCGCCGAAAGGACTAGCGAGAGCACAGATACGCAGTATTTT. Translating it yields CSAERTSESTDTQYF.

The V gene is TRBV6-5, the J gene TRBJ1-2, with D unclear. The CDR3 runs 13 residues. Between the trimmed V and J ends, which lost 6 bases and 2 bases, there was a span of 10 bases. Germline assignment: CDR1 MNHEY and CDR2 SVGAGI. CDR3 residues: CASRNLINYGYTF. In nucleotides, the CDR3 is TGTGCCAGCAGAAACCTAATAAACTATGGCTACACCTTC.

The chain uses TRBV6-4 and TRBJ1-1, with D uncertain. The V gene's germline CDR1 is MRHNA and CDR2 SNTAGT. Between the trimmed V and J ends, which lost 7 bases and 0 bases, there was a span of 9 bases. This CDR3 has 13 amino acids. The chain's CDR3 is CASKRYLNTEAFF. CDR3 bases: TGTGCCAGCAAACGTTATCTGAACACTGAAGCTTTCTTT.

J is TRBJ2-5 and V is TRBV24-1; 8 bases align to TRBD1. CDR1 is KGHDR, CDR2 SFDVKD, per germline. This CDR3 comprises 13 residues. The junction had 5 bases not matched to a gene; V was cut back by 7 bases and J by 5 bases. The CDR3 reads CATRDRVGETQYF. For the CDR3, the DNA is TGTGCCACCAGGGACAGGGTAGGGGAGACCCAGTACTTC.

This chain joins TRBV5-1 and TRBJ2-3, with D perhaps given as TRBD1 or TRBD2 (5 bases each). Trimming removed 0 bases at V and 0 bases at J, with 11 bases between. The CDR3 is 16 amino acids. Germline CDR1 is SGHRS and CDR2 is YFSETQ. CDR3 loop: CASSLVPGASTDTQYF. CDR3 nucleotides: TGCGCCAGCAGCTTGGTACCCGGGGCGAGCACAGATACGCAGTATTTT.

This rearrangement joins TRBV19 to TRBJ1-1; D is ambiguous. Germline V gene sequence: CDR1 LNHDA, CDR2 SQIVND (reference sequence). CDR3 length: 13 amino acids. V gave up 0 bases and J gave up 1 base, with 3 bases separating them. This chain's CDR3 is CASSIEGNTEAFF. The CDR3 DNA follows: TGTGCCAGTAGTATAGAGGGGAACACTGAAGCTTTCTTT.

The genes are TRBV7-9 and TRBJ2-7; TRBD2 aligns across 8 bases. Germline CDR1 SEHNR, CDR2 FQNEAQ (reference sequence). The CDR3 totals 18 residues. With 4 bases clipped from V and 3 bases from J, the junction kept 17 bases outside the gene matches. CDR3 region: CASSSTLAGLAPNYEQYF. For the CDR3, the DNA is TGTGCCAGCAGCTCCACCTTAGCTGGACTAGCACCCAACTACGAGCAGTACTTC. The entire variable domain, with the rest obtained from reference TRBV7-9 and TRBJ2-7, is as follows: DTGVSQNPRHKITKRGQNVTFRCDPISEHNRLYWYRQTLGQGPEFLTYFQNEAQLEKSRLLSDRFSAERPKGSFSTLEIQRTEQGDSAMYLCASSSTLAGLAPNYEQYFGPGTRLTVT.